This TCR beta chain is drawn from a study of OX40 agonist ivuxolimab in advanced cancers. The germline gives CDR1 SEHNR, CDR2 FQNEAQ (reference sequence). The CDR3 is 16 residues long. The V segment lost 5 bases and the J segment 4 bases; nucleotides outside the gene matches: 9. The assay was immunoSEQ multiplex PCR, and TCRdb's table has in-frame clones only and misses some. The sample shows roughly 63,000 clones, nearly 90% of them seen only once. The sequenced sample was CD4+ or CD8+ T cells sorted from blood, obtained in a trial of the OX40 agonist ivuxolimab. The J gene is TRBJ2-1, the V gene TRBV7-9, with 9 bases that match TRBD2. This TCR was recovered from an adult with an advanced solid tumor such as melanoma, head and neck, liver or kidney cancer. As DNA, the CDR3 is TGTGCCAGCAGCCCCAGAAAAGCGGGGGGATACAATGAGCAGTTCTTC. This sequence encodes CASSPRKAGGYNEQFF.